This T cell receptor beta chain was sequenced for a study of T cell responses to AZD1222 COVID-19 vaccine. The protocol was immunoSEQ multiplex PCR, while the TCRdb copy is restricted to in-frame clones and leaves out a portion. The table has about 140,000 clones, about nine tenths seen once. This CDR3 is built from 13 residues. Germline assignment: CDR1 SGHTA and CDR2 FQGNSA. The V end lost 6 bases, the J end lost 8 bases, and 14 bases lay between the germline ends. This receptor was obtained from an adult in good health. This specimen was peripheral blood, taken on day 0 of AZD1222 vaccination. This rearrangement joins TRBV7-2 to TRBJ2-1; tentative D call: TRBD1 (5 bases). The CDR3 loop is CASRGTGPYEQFF. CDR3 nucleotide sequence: TGTGCCAGCAGGGGAACAGGCCCCTATGAGCAGTTCTTC.